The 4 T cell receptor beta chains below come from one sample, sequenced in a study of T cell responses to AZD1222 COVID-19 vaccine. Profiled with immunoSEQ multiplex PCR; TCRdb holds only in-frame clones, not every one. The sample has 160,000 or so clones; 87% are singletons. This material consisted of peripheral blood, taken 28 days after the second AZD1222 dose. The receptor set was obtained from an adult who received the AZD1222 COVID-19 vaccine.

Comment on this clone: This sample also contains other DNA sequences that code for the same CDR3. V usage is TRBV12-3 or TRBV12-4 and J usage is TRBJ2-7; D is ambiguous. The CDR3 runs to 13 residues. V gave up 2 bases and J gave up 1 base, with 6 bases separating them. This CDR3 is CASSLSVSYEQYF. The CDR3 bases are TGTGCCAGCAGTTTAAGTGTATCCTACGAGCAGTACTTC.

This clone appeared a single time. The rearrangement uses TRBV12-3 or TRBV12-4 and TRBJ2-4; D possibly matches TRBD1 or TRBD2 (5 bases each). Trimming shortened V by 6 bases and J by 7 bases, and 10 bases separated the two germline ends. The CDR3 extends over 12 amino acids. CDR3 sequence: CASSIGANIQYF. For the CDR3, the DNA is TGTGCCAGCAGCATCGGGGCGAACATTCAGTACTTC.

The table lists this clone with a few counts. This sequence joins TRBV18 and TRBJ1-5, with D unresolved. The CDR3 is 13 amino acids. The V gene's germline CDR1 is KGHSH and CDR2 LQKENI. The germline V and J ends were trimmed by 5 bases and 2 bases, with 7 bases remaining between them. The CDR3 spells CASSTLGNQPQHF. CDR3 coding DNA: TGTGCCAGCTCAACTCTCGGCAATCAGCCCCAGCATTTT.

CDR3 nucleotide sequence: TGTGCCAGCGGACGGGGGCTCCGGTCTCAGCCCCAGCATTTT. Protein product: CASGRGLRSQPQHF. The genes are TRBV28 and TRBJ1-5; a weak D match, TRBD1 (6 bases). CDR1 MDHEN and CDR2 SYDVKM come from the germline V gene. CDR3 size: 14 residues. V lost 8 bases to trimming and J lost 6 bases, with 17 bases between them.